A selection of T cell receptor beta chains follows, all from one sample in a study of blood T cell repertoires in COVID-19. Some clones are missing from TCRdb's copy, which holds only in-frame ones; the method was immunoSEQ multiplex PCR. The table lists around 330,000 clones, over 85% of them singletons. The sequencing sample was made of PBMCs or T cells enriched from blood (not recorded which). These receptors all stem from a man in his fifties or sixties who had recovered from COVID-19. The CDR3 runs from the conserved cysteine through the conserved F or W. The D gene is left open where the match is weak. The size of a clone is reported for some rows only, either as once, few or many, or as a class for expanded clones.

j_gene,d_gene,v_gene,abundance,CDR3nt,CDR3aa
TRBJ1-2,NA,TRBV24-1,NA,TGTGCCACCAGTGATACCTACAGGGATTATGGCTACACCTTC,CATSDTYRDYGYTF
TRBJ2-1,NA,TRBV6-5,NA,TGTGCCAGCAGTCCCCCCTGGCGGGGATACAATGAGCAGTTCTTC,CASSPPWRGYNEQFF
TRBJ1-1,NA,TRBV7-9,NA,TGTGCCAGCAGCTTAGGGGACATTAAGAACACTGAAGCTTTCTTT,CASSLGDIKNTEAFF
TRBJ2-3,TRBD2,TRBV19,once,TGTGCCAGTAGCGCCTTGTTACTAGCGGGAGATCTAGATACGCAGTATTTT,CASSALLLAGDLDTQYF
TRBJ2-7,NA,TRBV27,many,TGTGCCAGCAGTTTAGGCCTACAGGCGAGGAACGAGCAGTACTTC,CASSLGLQARNEQYF
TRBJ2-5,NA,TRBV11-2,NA,TGTGCCAGCAGCTCTCCGGGACTTAGCCAAGAGACCCAGTACTTC,CASSSPGLSQETQYF
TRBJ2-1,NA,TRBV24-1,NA,TGTGCCACCGGGGCGGGACCCTACAATGAGCAGTTCTTC,CATGAGPYNEQFF
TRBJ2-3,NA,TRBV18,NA,TGTGCCAGCTCACCTCGTACAGGACCCTCTCAAGATACGCAGTATTTT,CASSPRTGPSQDTQYF
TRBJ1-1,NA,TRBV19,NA,TGTGCCAGTCGGAGTGCATGGGGGCTGGAGACTGAAGCTTTCTTT,CASRSAWGLETEAFF
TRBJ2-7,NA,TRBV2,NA,TGTGCCAGCTCGTTGGCAGGGGCTTCCTACGAGCAGTACTTC,CASSLAGASYEQYF
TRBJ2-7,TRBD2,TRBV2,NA,TGTGCCACCAAGCGGGGCGGGAACACCTACGAGCAGTACTTC,CATKRGGNTYEQYF
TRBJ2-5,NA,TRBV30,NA,TGTGCCTGGAGTCCCAGGGATGGAGAGACCCAGTACTTC,CAWSPRDGETQYF
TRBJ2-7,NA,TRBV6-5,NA,TGTGCCAGCAGATCCAGGGGAAGGTACGAGCAGTACTTC,CASRSRGRYEQYF
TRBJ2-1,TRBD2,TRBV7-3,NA,TGTGCCAGCAGTCAAGGGACTAGCGGTTACAATGAGCAGTTCTTC,CASSQGTSGYNEQFF
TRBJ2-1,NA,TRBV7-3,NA,TGTGCCAGCAGCTTAACGTCGTCGGCCGGCGGCCGTAAGGACAATGAGCAGTTCTTC,CASSLTSSAGGRKDNEQFF
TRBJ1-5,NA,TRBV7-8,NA,TGTGCCAGCAGCTTTACGACAGGAAATAGCAATCAGCCCCAGCATTTT,CASSFTTGNSNQPQHF
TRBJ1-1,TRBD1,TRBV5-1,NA,TGCGCCAGCAGCTTGGACAGGGGCCGGGGCACTGAAGCTTTCTTT,CASSLDRGRGTEAFF
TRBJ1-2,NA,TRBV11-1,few,TGTGCCAGCAGCTTAGTGGGGCGGAATGATGGCTACACCTTC,CASSLVGRNDGYTF
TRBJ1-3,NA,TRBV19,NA,TGTGCCAGTAGTATTTACCTTACAGAACCAAACACCATATATTTT,CASSIYLTEPNTIYF
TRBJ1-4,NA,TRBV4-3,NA,TGCGCCAGCAGCCAATTCTTGGCCCGAACAACTAATGAAAAACTGTTTTTT,CASSQFLARTTNEKLFF
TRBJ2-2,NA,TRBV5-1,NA,TGCGCCAGCAGCTTGGATGAGCGGGTACAAGGCCGGGAGCTGTTTTTT,CASSLDERVQGRELFF
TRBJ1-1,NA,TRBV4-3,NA,TGCGCCAGCAGCCAAGACAGGGTTTCCACTGAAGCTTTCTTT,CASSQDRVSTEAFF
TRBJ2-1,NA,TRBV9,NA,TGTGCCAGCAGCGTAGTTAGGGGCGGTGAGCAGTTCTTC,CASSVVRGGEQFF
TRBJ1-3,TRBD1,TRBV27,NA,TGTGCCAGCAGTCCCTGGGACAGGGTAAGAAACACCATATATTTT,CASSPWDRVRNTIYF
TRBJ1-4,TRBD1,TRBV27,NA,TGTGCCAGCAGTGGGACAGGGGGCTTGACGGCAACTAATGAAAAACTGTTTTTT,CASSGTGGLTATNEKLFF
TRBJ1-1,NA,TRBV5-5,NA,TGTGCCAGCAGTCGCGTACAGGGATCCAACACTGAAGCTTTCTTT,CASSRVQGSNTEAFF
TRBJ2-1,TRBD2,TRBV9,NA,TGTGCCAGCAACTCCGGGACTAGCGGGACCAATGAGCAGTTCTTC,CASNSGTSGTNEQFF
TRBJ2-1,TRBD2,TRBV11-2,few,TGTGCCAGCAGCCCAATACTAGCGGGAGTGGGGAATGAGCAGTTCTTC,CASSPILAGVGNEQFF
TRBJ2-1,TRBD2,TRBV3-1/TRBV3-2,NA,TGTGCCAGCAGCCCGGCTAGCGGCCGGATATCTAACTCGTACAATGAGCAGTTCTTC,CASSPASGRISNSYNEQFF
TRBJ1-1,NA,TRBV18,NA,TGTGCCAGCTCCATCAATAGGGACAATGAAGCTTTCTTT,CASSINRDNEAFF
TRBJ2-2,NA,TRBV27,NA,TGTGCCAGCGGCGACAGGAACACCGGGGAGCTGTTTTTT,CASGDRNTGELFF
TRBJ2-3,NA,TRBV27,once,TGTGCCAGCAGTCCCGTGGGACTTACAGATACGCAGTATTTT,CASSPVGLTDTQYF
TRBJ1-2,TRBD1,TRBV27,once,TGTGCCAGCAGTTTTGGGACAGAAGGTGGCTACACCTTC,CASSFGTEGGYTF
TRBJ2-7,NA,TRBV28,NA,TGTGCCAGCAGTTTGTACAAGAACTACGAGCAGTACTTC,CASSLYKNYEQYF
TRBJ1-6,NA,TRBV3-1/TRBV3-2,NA,TGTGCCAGCAGCCAGGCAGGAAACACTTCACCCCTCCACTTT,CASSQAGNTSPLHF
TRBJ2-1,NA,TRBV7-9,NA,TGTGCCAGCAGCTCCCCGACTCTTGCGGAGCAGTTCTTC,CASSSPTLAEQFF
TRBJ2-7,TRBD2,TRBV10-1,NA,TGCGCCAGCAGTACCGGGACTAGCAATCAGCAGTACTTC,CASSTGTSNQQYF
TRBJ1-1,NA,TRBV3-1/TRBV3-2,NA,TGTGCCAGCAGCCAAGCAGGGTCTGGAATCACTGAAGCTTTCTTT,CASSQAGSGITEAFF
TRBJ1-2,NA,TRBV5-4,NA,TGTGCCAGCAGCTTGGCCAGTTCCTATGGCTACACCTTC,CASSLASSYGYTF
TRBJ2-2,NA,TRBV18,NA,TGTGCCAGCTCACCACCCACAGGGAGCGTAACCGGGGAGCTGTTTTTT,CASSPPTGSVTGELFF
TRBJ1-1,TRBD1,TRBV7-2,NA,TGTGCCAGCAGAAGGACAGGGGGGGGAAACACTGAAGCTTTCTTT,CASRRTGGGNTEAFF
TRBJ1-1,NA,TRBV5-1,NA,TGCGCCAGCAGCTTGGGCGGGGGAAGGAACACTGAAGCTTTCTTT,CASSLGGGRNTEAFF
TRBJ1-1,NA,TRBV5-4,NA,TGTGCCAGCAGCTCGACCAGGGGATTCGTAAACACTGAAGCTTTCTTT,CASSSTRGFVNTEAFF
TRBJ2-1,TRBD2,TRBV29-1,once,TGCAGCGTTGAAGATGATGTATGGACTAGCGAGTCCTACAATGAGCAGTTCTTC,CSVEDDVWTSESYNEQFF
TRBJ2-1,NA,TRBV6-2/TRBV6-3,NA,TGTGCCAGCAGTTACTCGAGAGGGTTTGGGGACAATGAGCAGTTCTTC,CASSYSRGFGDNEQFF
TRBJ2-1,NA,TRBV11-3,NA,TGTGCCAGCAGCTTACTCCGGACTCATGAGCAGTTCTTC,CASSLLRTHEQFF
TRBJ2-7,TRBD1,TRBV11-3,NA,TGTGCCAGCAGCTCCGGACAGGGGTCGTACTACGAGCAGTACTTC,CASSSGQGSYYEQYF
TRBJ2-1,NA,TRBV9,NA,TGTGCCAGCAGCGTAGGGACAAACGAGATAGGATCCTACAATGAGCAGTTCTTC,CASSVGTNEIGSYNEQFF
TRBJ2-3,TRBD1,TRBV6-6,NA,TGTGCCAGCAGTTCCGGACAGGGAAGCACAGATACGCAGTATTTT,CASSSGQGSTDTQYF
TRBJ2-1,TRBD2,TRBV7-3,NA,TGTGCCAGCAGCTCTCGGACTAGCGCTAACTACAATGAGCAGTTCTTC,CASSSRTSANYNEQFF
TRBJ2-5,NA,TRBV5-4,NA,TGTGCCAGCAGCCGCGATGTGGAGACCCAGTACTTC,CASSRDVETQYF
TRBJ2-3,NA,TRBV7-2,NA,TGTGCCAGCAGCACCGCCGGGACATCGTTCACAGATACGCAGTATTTT,CASSTAGTSFTDTQYF
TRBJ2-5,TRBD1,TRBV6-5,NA,TGTGCCAGCAGTTTTTACAGGGGGGAGACCCAGTACTTC,CASSFYRGETQYF
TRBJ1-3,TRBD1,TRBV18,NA,TGTGCCAGCTCACCTGGACAGGGGCTCGGAAACACCATATATTTT,CASSPGQGLGNTIYF
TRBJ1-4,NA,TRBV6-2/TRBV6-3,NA,TGTGCCAGCAGTTACCCGGTGGGGGGAAAACTGTTTTTT,CASSYPVGGKLFF
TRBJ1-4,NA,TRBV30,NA,TGTGCCGGAGGGAGGGGTGAAAAACTGTTTTTT,CAGGRGEKLFF
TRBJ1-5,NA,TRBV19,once,TGTGCCAGTAGTATTATTTTGACAGGCTCCTTCAATCAGCCCCAACATTTT,CASSIILTGSFNQPQHF
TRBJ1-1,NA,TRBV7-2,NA,TGTGCCAGCAGCCGAGATCAGAACACTGAAGCTTTCTTT,CASSRDQNTEAFF
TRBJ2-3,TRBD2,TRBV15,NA,TGTGCCACCAGCAGAGGCCTGACTAGCGGCACAGATACGCAGTATTTT,CATSRGLTSGTDTQYF